These T cell receptor beta chains were read from a single sample in a study of blood T cell repertoires in COVID-19. Generated by immunoSEQ multiplex PCR, the TCRdb table keeps only in-frame clones and is missing some. The sample consists of 230,000 or so clones, around 89% of them appearing once. The material sequenced was PBMCs or T cells enriched from blood (not recorded which). The receptors derive from a woman in her 30s who had recovered from COVID-19. CDR3s include the opening cysteine and the closing phenylalanine or tryptophan. Each record gives: CDR3 protein, CDR3 DNA, J gene, clone size, V gene, D gene. D genes are given only for firm matches. Clone size is shown for a subset of rows, as once, few, many or a class of expanded clone.

CASSVTSGGAREQFF | TGTGCCAGCAGCGTAACTAGCGGGGGGGCACGGGAGCAGTTCTTC | TRBJ2-1 | - | TRBV9 | TRBD2
CASRYGGTTDTQYF | TGTGCCAGCAGATACGGGGGGACCACAGATACGCAGTATTTT | TRBJ2-3 | - | TRBV7-2 | TRBD2
CASSQGGMAQHF | TGTGCCAGCAGCCAAGGAGGTATGGCCCAGCATTTT | TRBJ1-5 | - | TRBV3-1/TRBV3-2 | -
CASSETGSSYNSPLHF | TGTGCCAGCAGCGAGACAGGAAGCTCCTATAATTCACCCCTCCACTTT | TRBJ1-6 | - | TRBV5-6 | -
CASSFRDYEQYF | TGTGCCAGCAGCTTCAGGGATTACGAGCAGTACTTC | TRBJ2-7 | - | TRBV13 | -
CASSPIGAGGTDTQYF | TGCGCCAGCAGCCCTATTGGGGCAGGGGGAACAGATACGCAGTATTTT | TRBJ2-3 | - | TRBV4-3 | TRBD1
CASGGGQPYQPQHF | TGTGCTAGTGGGGGGGGACAGCCATATCAGCCCCAGCATTTT | TRBJ1-5 | - | TRBV12-5 | TRBD1
CASSQVAGGDETQYF | TGTGCCAGCAGCCAAGTTGCGGGGGGAGATGAGACCCAGTACTTC | TRBJ2-5 | - | TRBV4-2 | TRBD2
CASSSGAHTTLNQPQHF | TGTGCCAGTAGTAGTGGGGCACACACAACCCTCAATCAGCCCCAGCATTTT | TRBJ1-5 | - | TRBV19 | -
CASSLAGANTGELFF | TGTGCCAGCAGCTTAGCCGGGGCGAACACCGGGGAGCTGTTTTTT | TRBJ2-2 | - | TRBV11-3 | -
CASSDPGAATNEKLFF | TGTGCCAGCAGTGACCCAGGGGCGGCAACTAATGAAAAACTGTTTTTT | TRBJ1-4 | - | TRBV6-1 | -
CAISESRQSKAFF | TGTGCCATCAGTGAGTCCCGACAGAGTAAAGCTTTCTTT | TRBJ1-1 | few | TRBV10-3 | -
CASSLSRQAYNSPLHF | TGTGCCAGCAGTTTATCCCGGCAGGCCTATAATTCACCCCTCCACTTT | TRBJ1-6 | - | TRBV27 | -
CASSLGTGSPYNEQFF | TGTGCCAGCAGCTTAGGGACAGGGAGCCCCTACAATGAGCAGTTCTTC | TRBJ2-1 | - | TRBV11-3 | TRBD1
CASSLTWTIQETQYF | TGTGCCAGCAGCTTAACCTGGACAATTCAAGAGACCCAGTACTTC | TRBJ2-5 | once | TRBV7-9 | -
CAISPGAETQYF | TGTGCCATCAGTCCGGGTGCGGAGACCCAGTACTTC | TRBJ2-5 | - | TRBV10-3 | -
CASSGGGTIPETQYF | TGTGCCAGCAGTGGGGGGGGGACCATCCCAGAGACCCAGTACTTC | TRBJ2-5 | - | TRBV25-1 | TRBD2
CASSVGTANYGYTF | TGTGCCAGCAGCGTAGGGACAGCTAACTATGGCTACACCTTC | TRBJ1-2 | - | TRBV9 | -
CASSVVGAPNTEAFF | TGTGCCAGCAGCGTAGTTGGGGCACCGAACACTGAAGCTTTCTTT | TRBJ1-1 | - | TRBV9 | -
CASNTEASGGVNEQFF | TGTGCCAGCAATACAGAGGCTAGCGGGGGTGTCAATGAGCAGTTCTTC | TRBJ2-1 | - | TRBV9 | TRBD2
CASSLDLGGEKLFF | TGTGCCAGCAGCTTGGATCTGGGGGGGGAAAAACTGTTTTTT | TRBJ1-4 | - | TRBV5-4 | -
CASSQPSYGEPNEQYF | TGTGCCAGCAGCCAACCCTCTTACGGGGAGCCGAACGAGCAGTACTTC | TRBJ2-7 | - | TRBV14 | -
CASSVASGVGETQYF | TGTGCCAGCAGCGTTGCTAGCGGGGTAGGAGAGACCCAGTACTTC | TRBJ2-5 | - | TRBV9 | TRBD2
CASSPDRRASTNEKLFF | TGTGCCAGCAGTCCGGACAGGCGGGCCTCCACTAATGAAAAACTGTTTTTT | TRBJ1-4 | - | TRBV27 | TRBD1
CATSDFGQGNRSYEQYF | TGTGCCACCAGTGATTTCGGGCAGGGAAATCGCTCCTACGAGCAGTACTTC | TRBJ2-7 | few | TRBV24-1 | -
CASSLVRDNSPLHF | TGTGCCAGCAGCTTAGTCAGGGATAATTCACCCCTCCACTTT | TRBJ1-6 | - | TRBV7-2 | -
CASSMTPRSEQFF | TGTGCCAGTAGTATGACTCCTAGGAGTGAGCAGTTCTTC | TRBJ2-1 | - | TRBV19 | -
CASSTGTRGNGYTF | TGTGCCAGCAGCACCGGGACTAGGGGGAATGGCTACACCTTC | TRBJ1-2 | - | TRBV7-2 | -
CASRGTAYGYTF | TGTGCCAGCAGGGGGACAGCCTATGGCTACACCTTC | TRBJ1-2 | - | TRBV2 | TRBD1
CASSQDPNSSYNEQFF | TGCGCCAGCAGCCAAGATCCTAACAGCTCCTACAATGAGCAGTTCTTC | TRBJ2-1 | - | TRBV4-1 | -
CASSLQGRGYTF | TGTGCCAGCAGTTTACAGGGTCGTGGTTACACCTTC | TRBJ1-2 | - | TRBV6-2/TRBV6-3 | -
CASMREGPNYNEQFF | TGTGCCAGCATGAGGGAGGGACCTAACTACAATGAGCAGTTCTTC | TRBJ2-1 | - | TRBV2 | TRBD2
CASSPSGGWYQETQYF | TGTGCCAGCAGCCCCAGCGGGGGATGGTACCAAGAGACCCAGTACTTC | TRBJ2-5 | - | TRBV7-9 | TRBD2
CASSTRGHNSPLHF | TGTGCCAGCAGCACCAGGGGGCATAATTCACCCCTCCACTTT | TRBJ1-6 | - | TRBV7-2 | TRBD1
CASSSSGGTTDTQYF | TGTGCCAGCAGCTCTAGCGGGGGGACCACAGATACGCAGTATTTT | TRBJ2-3 | - | TRBV11-2 | TRBD2
CSVDRGISTDTQYF | TGCAGCGTTGACAGGGGGATTAGCACAGATACGCAGTATTTT | TRBJ2-3 | - | TRBV29-1 | TRBD1
CASSQSTGQPQHF | TGTGCCAGCAGCCAATCCACAGGCCAGCCCCAGCATTTT | TRBJ1-5 | - | TRBV14 | -
CSVWGHGELFF | TGCAGCGTTTGGGGGCACGGGGAGCTGTTTTTT | TRBJ2-2 | - | TRBV29-1 | -
CASSAQGGEAFF | TGTGCCAGCAGCGCACAGGGGGGTGAAGCTTTCTTT | TRBJ1-1 | - | TRBV9 | TRBD1
CASSHVVEGDGYTF | TGTGCCAGCAGCCATGTAGTGGAAGGAGATGGCTACACCTTC | TRBJ1-2 | few | TRBV3-1/TRBV3-2 | -
CASSVQGTEAFF | TGTGCCAGCAGTGTCCAGGGAACTGAAGCTTTCTTT | TRBJ1-1 | - | TRBV2 | -
CASSQEGGQSYGYTF | TGTGCCAGCAGCCAAGAGGGGGGACAGTCCTATGGCTACACCTTC | TRBJ1-2 | - | TRBV3-1/TRBV3-2 | TRBD1
CASSVEGGRTEAFF | TGTGCCAGCAGCGTAGAAGGTGGGCGCACTGAAGCTTTCTTT | TRBJ1-1 | once | TRBV9 | -
CASSYEREAFF | TGTGCCAGCAGCTACGAGCGTGAAGCTTTCTTT | TRBJ1-1 | - | TRBV5-6 | -
CASSRNTGSSYEQYF | TGTGCCAGCTCACGGAATACAGGGTCATCCTACGAGCAGTACTTC | TRBJ2-7 | once | TRBV6-6 | -
CASSTSGTGDDEKLFF | TGCGCCAGCAGCACGTCCGGGACAGGGGACGATGAAAAACTGTTTTTT | TRBJ1-4 | - | TRBV5-1 | TRBD1
CASSQPGQGASGYTF | TGTGCCAGCTCACAACCGGGACAGGGGGCTTCTGGCTACACCTTC | TRBJ1-2 | - | TRBV18 | TRBD1
CASSFAVAAGELFF | TGTGCCAGCAGCTTTGCAGTTGCGGCCGGGGAGCTGTTTTTT | TRBJ2-2 | once | TRBV7-2 | -
CASSSTGTNQPQHF | TGTGCCAGCAGTTCTACAGGAACCAATCAGCCCCAGCATTTT | TRBJ1-5 | - | TRBV6-2/TRBV6-3 | -
CASSLSRTSRRYF | TGTGCCAGCAGCTTATCCCGGACTAGCCGCCGGTACTTC | TRBJ2-7 | - | TRBV7-9 | TRBD2
CASSNQQVSYEQYF | TGTGCCAGCAGCAATCAACAGGTAAGCTACGAGCAGTACTTC | TRBJ2-7 | - | TRBV21-1 | -
CASSLEQTTEAFF | TGTGCCAGCAGCTTAGAACAAACCACTGAAGCTTTCTTT | TRBJ1-1 | - | TRBV7-2 | -
CASTPRRDRGFNEQFF | TGTGCCAGCACCCCGCGGCGGGACAGGGGTTTCAATGAGCAGTTCTTC | TRBJ2-1 | - | TRBV7-8 | TRBD1
CASRDFREVGKPQHF | TGTGCCAGTAGGGATTTCAGGGAGGTGGGAAAGCCCCAGCATTTT | TRBJ1-5 | - | TRBV19 | -
CASSPPPSTGTEAFF | TGTGCCAGCAGCCCACCCCCTTCTACGGGAACTGAAGCTTTCTTT | TRBJ1-1 | - | TRBV5-4 | -
CSVGGGLAGAYEQYF | TGCAGCGTTGGAGGTGGACTAGCGGGAGCCTACGAGCAGTACTTC | TRBJ2-7 | - | TRBV29-1 | TRBD2
CASSVGVGVSYEQYF | TGTGCCAGCAGCGTAGGGGTAGGGGTCTCCTACGAGCAGTACTTC | TRBJ2-7 | - | TRBV9 | -
CASSQDGLLGGNQPQHF | TGTGCCAGCAGCCAAGATGGGCTCCTGGGAGGCAATCAGCCCCAGCATTTT | TRBJ1-5 | - | TRBV3-1/TRBV3-2 | -
CASTKQARRTEAFF | TGTGCCAGCACTAAACAGGCTAGGCGCACTGAAGCTTTCTTT | TRBJ1-1 | few | TRBV2 | -